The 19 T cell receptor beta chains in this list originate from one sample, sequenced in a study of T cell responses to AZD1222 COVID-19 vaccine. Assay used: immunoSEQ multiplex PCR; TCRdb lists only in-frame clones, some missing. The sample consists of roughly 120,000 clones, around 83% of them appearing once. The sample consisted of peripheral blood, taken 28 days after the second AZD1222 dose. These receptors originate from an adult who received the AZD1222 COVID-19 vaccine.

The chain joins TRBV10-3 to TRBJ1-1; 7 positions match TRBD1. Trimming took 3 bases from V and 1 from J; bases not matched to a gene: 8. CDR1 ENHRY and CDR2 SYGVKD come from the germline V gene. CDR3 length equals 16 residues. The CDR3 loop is CAISDPQGGPNTEAFF. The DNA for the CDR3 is TGTGCCATCAGTGACCCCCAGGGGGGACCGAACACTGAAGCTTTCTTT.

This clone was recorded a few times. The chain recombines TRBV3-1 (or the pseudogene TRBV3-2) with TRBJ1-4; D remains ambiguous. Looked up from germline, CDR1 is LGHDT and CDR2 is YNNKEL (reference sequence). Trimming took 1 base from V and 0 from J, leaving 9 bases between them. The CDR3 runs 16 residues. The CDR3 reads CASSQGKNATNEKLFF. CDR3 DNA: TGTGCCAGCAGCCAAGGGAAAAATGCAACTAATGAAAAACTGTTTTTT.

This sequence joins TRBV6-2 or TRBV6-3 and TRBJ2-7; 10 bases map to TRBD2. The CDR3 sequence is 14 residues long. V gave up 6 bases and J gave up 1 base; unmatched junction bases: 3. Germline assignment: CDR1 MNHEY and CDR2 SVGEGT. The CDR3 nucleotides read TGTGCCAGCAGCCGACTAGCGGGTTCCTACGAGCAGTACTTC. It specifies CASSRLAGSYEQYF.

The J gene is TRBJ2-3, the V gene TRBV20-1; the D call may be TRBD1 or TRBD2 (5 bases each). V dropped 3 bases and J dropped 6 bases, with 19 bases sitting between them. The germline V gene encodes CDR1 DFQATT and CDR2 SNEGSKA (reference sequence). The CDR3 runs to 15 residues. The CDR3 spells CSASAVGRVPDTQYF. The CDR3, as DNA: TGCAGTGCTAGTGCGGTGGGACGGGTTCCGGATACGCAGTATTTT.

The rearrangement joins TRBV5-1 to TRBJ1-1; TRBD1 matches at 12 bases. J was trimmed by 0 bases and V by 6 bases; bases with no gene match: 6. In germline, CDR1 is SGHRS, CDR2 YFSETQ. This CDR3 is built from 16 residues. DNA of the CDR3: TGCGCCAGCAAGACCGGGACAGGGGGCTTGAACACTGAAGCTTTCTTT. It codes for CASKTGTGGLNTEAFF. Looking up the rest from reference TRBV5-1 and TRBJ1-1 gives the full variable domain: KAGVTQTPRYLIKTRGQQVTLSCSPISGHRSVSWYQQTPGQGLQFLFEYFSETQRNKGNFPGRFSGRQFSNSRSEMNVSTLELGDSALYLCASKTGTGGLNTEAFFGQGTRLTVV.

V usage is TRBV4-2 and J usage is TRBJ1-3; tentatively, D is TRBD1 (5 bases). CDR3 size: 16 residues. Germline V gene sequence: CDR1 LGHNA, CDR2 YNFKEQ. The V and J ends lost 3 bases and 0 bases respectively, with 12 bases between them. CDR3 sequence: CASSQGERSSGNTIYF. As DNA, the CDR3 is TGTGCCAGCAGCCAGGGGGAGAGGTCCTCTGGAAACACCATATATTTT.

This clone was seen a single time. The chain's CDR3 is CASGFYPQSDMNTEAFF. DNA of the CDR3: TGTGCTAGTGGTTTTTACCCCCAATCGGACATGAACACTGAAGCTTTCTTT. The chain uses TRBV12-5 and TRBJ1-1; D is possibly TRBD1 (5 bases). V gave up 3 bases and J gave up 0 bases, with 17 bases separating them. Germline CDR1 is LGHNT and CDR2 is FRNRAP. There are 17 residues in the CDR3.

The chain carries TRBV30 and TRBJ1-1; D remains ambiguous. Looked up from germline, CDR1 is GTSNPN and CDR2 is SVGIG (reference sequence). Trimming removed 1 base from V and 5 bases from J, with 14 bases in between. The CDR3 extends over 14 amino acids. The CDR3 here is CAWSEAPRGTEAFF. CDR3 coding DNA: TGTGCCTGGAGTGAAGCACCGAGAGGGACTGAAGCTTTCTTT.

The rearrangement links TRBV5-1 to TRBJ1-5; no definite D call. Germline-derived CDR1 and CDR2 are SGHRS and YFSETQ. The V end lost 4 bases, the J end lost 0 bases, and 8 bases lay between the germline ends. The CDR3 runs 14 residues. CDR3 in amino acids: CASSDGDSNQPQHF. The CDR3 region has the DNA TGCGCCAGCAGCGATGGGGATAGCAATCAGCCCCAGCATTTT.

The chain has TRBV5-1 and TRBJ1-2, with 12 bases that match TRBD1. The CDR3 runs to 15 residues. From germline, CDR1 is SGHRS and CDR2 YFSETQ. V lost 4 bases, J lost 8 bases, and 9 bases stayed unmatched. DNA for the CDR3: TGCGCCAGCAGCCCTGGGACAGGGGGCCCGAAGGGCTACACCTTC. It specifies CASSPGTGGPKGYTF.

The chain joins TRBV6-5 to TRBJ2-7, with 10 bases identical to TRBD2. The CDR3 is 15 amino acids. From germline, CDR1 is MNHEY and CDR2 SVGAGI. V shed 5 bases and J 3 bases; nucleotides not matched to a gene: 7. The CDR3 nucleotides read TGTGCCAGCAGTCAAAGCGGGGGGGACGACTACGAGCAGTACTTC. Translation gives CASSQSGGDDYEQYF.

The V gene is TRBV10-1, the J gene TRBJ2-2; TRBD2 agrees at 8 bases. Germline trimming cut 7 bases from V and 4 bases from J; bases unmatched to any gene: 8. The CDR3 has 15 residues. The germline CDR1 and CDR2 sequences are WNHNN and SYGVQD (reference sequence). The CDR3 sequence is CASTRRGGATGELFF. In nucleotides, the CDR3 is TGCGCCAGCACTCGCCGGGGGGGCGCCACCGGGGAGCTGTTTTTT.

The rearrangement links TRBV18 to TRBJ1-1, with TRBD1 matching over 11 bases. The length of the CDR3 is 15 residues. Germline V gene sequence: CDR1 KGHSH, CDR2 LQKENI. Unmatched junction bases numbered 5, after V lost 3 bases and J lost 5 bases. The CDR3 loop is CASSPGDRGRTEAFF. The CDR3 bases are TGTGCCAGCTCACCGGGGGACAGGGGGAGAACTGAAGCTTTCTTT.

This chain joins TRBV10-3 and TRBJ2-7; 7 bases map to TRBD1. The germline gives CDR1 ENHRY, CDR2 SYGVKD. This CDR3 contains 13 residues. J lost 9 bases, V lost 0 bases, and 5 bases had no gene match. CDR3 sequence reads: CAISESRQGVQYF. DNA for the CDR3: TGTGCCATCAGTGAGTCGAGGCAGGGGGTGCAGTACTTC.

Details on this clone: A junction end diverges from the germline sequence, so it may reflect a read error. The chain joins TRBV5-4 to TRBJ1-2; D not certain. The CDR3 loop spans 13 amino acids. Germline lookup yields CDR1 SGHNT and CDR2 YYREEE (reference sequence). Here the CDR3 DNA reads TGTGCCAGCAGTTTGGAGGCGGACTATGGCTACACCTTC. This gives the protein CASSLEADYGYTF.

CDR3 residues: CASSLRTGSGGTIYF. Here the CDR3 DNA reads TGCGCCAGCAGCTTAAGAACAGGATCTGGCGGCACCATATATTTT. The chain carries TRBV5-1 and TRBJ1-3; tentative D call: TRBD1 (5 bases). The V end lost 2 bases, the J end lost 9 bases, and 18 bases lay between the germline ends. In germline, CDR1 is SGHRS, CDR2 YFSETQ. The CDR3 runs to 15 residues.

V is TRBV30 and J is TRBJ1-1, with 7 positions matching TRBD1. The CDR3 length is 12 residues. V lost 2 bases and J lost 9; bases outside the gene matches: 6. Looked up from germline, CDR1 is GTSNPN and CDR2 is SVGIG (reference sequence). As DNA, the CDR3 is TGTGCCTGGAGTAGGACAGGATGGAAAGCTTTCTTT. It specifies CAWSRTGWKAFF. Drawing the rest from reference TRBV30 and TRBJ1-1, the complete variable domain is SQTIHQWPATLVQPVGSPLSLECTVEGTSNPNLYWYRQAAGRGLQLLFYSVGIGQISSEVPQNLSASRPQDRQFILSSKKLLLSDSGFYLCAWSRTGWKAFFGQGTRLTVV.

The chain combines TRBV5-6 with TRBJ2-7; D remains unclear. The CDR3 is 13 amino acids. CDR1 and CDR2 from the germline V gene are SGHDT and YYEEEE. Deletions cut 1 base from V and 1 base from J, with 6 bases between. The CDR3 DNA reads TGTGCCAGCAGCTTGATTAGGTCCTACGAGCAGTACTTC. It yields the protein CASSLIRSYEQYF.

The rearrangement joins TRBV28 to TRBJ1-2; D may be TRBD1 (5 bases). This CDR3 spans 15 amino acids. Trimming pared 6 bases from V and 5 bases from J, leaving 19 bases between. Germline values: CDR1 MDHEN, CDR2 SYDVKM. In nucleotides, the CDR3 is TGTGCCAGCAGCCCTTTATTAGGGGTCGATTATGGCTACACCTTC. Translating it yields CASSPLLGVDYGYTF.